This T cell receptor (beta chain) was sequenced during a study of cytomegalovirus exposure and HLA in healthy donors. Study details: In an early release, HLA-typed donors contributed tens of millions of unique TCR sequences.

The study ran its PCR with 60 Vbeta and 13 Jbeta primers. TCRdb's copy holds only in-frame clones and misses some; the assay was immunoSEQ multiplex PCR. The sample contains about 110,000 clones, more than 65% of which appear only once. General study points: It was shown in a later analysis that HLA-associated TCR beta chains were more clonally expanded than other, equally common chains. Earlier analysis found most TCR beta V segments productive about 87% or about 30% of the time.

Comments on this clone: Its specificity is not known.

This clonotype was obtained from a woman in her 30s in good health and CMV-seronegative. The sample consisted of PBMCs.

CDR3 DNA sequence: TGTGCCAGCAGTCTCTCTCGCCCAGAGAACACTGAAGCTTTCTTT. Translation gives CASSLSRPENTEAFF. V gene TRBV6-5 combines with J gene TRBJ1-1; no definite D call. Between the trimmed V and J ends, which lost 5 bases and 1 base, there was a span of 14 bases. The CDR3 sequence is 15 residues long. In germline, CDR1 is MNHEY, CDR2 SVGAGI.